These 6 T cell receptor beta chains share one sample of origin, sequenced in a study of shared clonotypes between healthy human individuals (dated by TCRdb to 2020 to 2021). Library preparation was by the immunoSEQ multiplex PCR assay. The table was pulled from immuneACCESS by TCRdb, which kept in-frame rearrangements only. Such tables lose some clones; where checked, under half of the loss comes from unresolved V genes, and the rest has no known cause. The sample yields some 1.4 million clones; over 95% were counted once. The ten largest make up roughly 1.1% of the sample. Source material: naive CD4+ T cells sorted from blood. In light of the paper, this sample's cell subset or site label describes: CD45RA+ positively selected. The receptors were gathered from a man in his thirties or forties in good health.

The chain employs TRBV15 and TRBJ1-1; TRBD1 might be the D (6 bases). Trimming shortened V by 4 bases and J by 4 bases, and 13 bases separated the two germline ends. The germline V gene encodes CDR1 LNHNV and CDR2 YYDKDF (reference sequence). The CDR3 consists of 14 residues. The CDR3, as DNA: TGTGCCACCAGCATAGGGGGGGTGGGCACTGAAGCTTTCTTT. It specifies CATSIGGVGTEAFF. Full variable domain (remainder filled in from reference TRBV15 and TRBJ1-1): DAMVIQNPRYQVTQFGKPVTLSCSQTLNHNVMYWYQQKSSQAPKLLFHYYDKDFNNEADTPDNFQSRRPNTSFCFLDIRSPGLGDTAMYLCATSIGGVGTEAFFGQGTRLTVV.

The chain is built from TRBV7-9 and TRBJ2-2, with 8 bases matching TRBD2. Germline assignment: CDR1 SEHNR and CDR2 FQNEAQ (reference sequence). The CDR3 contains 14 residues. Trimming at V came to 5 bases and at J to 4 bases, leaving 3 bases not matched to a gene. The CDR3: CASSRLASTGELFF. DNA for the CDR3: TGTGCCAGCAGCAGACTAGCGAGCACCGGGGAGCTGTTTTTT.

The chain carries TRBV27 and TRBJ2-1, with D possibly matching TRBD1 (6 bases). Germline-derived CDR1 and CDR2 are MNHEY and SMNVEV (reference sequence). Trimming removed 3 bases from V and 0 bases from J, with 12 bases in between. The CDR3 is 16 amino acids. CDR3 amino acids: CASSFQTGPSYNEQFF. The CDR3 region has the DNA TGTGCCAGCAGTTTCCAGACAGGCCCCTCCTACAATGAGCAGTTCTTC.

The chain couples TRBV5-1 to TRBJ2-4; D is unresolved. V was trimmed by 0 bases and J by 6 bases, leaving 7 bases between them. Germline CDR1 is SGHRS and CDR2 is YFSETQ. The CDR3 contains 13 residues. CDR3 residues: CASSLAGRNIQYF. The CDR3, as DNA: TGCGCCAGCAGCTTGGCTGGAAGAAACATTCAGTACTTC.

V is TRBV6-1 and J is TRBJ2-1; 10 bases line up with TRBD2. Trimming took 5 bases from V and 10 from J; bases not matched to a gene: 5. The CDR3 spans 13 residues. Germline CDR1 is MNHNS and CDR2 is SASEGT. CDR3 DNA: TGTGCCAGCAGTACAACTAGCGGGGTGGAGCAGTTCTTC. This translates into CASSTTSGVEQFF.

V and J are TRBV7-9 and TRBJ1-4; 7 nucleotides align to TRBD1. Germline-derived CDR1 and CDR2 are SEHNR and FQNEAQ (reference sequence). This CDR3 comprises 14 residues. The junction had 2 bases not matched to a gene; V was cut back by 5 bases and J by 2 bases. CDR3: CASSTTGTNEKLFF. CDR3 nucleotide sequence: TGTGCCAGCAGCACGACAGGGACTAATGAAAAACTGTTTTTT.